The sequence of this T cell receptor beta chain was determined in a study of blood T cell repertoires in COVID-19 (TCRdb year 2020). Study-level background: Collaborator samples came from the United States, Italy and Spain and covered acute and convalescent phases of COVID-19. Subjects who had been exposed to COVID-19, were actively infected with it, or had recovered from it provided the deeply sampled blood TCRbeta repertoires that made up the dataset. Where available, HLA class I and class II types were obtained from metadata supplied by the sample provider rather than from assay-based typing. Samples came from the ongoing ImmuneRACE study (first 160 participants) plus 1,254 subjects from 6 global collaborators. A freely available public database, intended as a resource for researchers studying the immune response to SARS-CoV-2, is where the repertoires were released. The material from the prospective study consisted of cDNA or gDNA derived from T cells, B-cell-depleted T cells, or PBMCs. Sample metadata almost always included a de-identified subject ID, COVID-19 status, age in years and sex. The paper as a whole reports these results and caveats: Clinical and demographic metadata were provided uncurated, with the amount varying by source and participant.

With regard to this clone: It has no known antigen specificity. No much larger clone exists at a distance of one base, and base qualities are not known.

The immunoSEQ Assay, a bias-controlled multiplex PCR, was used to amplify TCRbeta CDR3 regions from genomic DNA. In the authors' own workflow: Nucleated cell counts per sample were estimated from amplification of reference gene primers within the assay. To quantify the absolute abundance of each unique TCRbeta CDR3 rearrangement, sequence reads were collapsed and filtered. For each sample, productive Simpson clonality was calculated by taking the square root of Simpson's diversity index across productive rearrangements. TCRdb mirrors the immuneACCESS table, restricted to in-frame sequences. Some clones are absent from its copies; in checked studies, under half trace to an unresolved V gene, and the reason for the others is unknown. That table furnishes V, J and clone size, whereas the DNA furnished D and trimming. The sample table lists approximately 150,000 clones, roughly 85% of them with a count of one. The top ten clonotypes cover over 4.5% of the sample.

Collaborating institutions collected whole blood in K2EDTA tubes following their own protocols. Collaborator samples were shipped for TCRbeta analysis as frozen whole blood, isolated PBMCs, or DNA extracted from either sample type. According to the germline V gene (reference sequence), CDR1 reads LNHDA and CDR2 reads SQIVND. The CDR3 measures 13 amino acids from cysteine to phenylalanine. Just the 39-base CDR3 DNA is kept, in frame starting at base 1. Trimming accounts for 7 bases at V and 8 bases at J, while the number of junction bases matched to no gene is 10. The rearrangement joined TRBV19 to TRBJ1-1, with 7 bases matching TRBD1. The TCR originated in a human donor in a cohort sampled during active COVID-19. Material for sequencing was peripheral blood. The DNA sequence follows: TGTGCCAGTAAAGGGGAGGACAGGCAAGAAGCTTTCTTT. Its translation reads: CASKGEDRQEAFF.